This TCR beta chain derives from a study of human T cells and chemical hapten exposure. V lost 5 bases to trimming and J lost 0 bases, with 4 bases between them. The CDR3 is made up of 11 amino acids. The germline V gene encodes CDR1 SQVTM and CDR2 ANQGSEA. The time point is: healthy volunteer bleed at 6 weeks. Unfractionated whole blood was the source from which total RNA was extracted. In TCRdb, the RACE reads were re-called with MiXCR into one record per CDR3 protein. The data contain about 65,000 distinct CDR3 sequences, about 6% of them singletons. This clonotype has a count of ten or more. Source material: whole blood. This clonotype was obtained from a female donor in good health. Some clones in this sample may be carry-over from other donors' samples. The gene calls are TRBV29-1 and TRBJ1-1, with D hard to call. The CDR3 loop reads CSVSVNTEAFF. CDR3 nucleotides: TGCAGCGTTTCGGTGAACACTGAAGCTTTCTTT.